The subject of this entry is one TCR beta chain. Antigen specificity is unknown. This sample was included in a study of regulatory T cells in long-lasting Graves disease. Study in general: By definition, persistent Graves' disease involved antithyroid drugs for over 5 years alongside positive TSH receptor antibodies. Study-wide points: What was studied was peripheral blood only, and not thyroid tissue. Newly diagnosed Graves' patients had higher TCR diversity than persistent ones.

The time point is: persistent/refractory GD, antithyroid drugs over 5 years with positive TRAb. PBMC RNA was the source of the TCR library. V was pared by 5 bases and J by 2 bases, with 16 bases between. The CDR3 runs to 16 residues. Germline V CDR1 and CDR2: MNHEY, SMNVEV (reference sequence). iRepertoire HTBI primers and Arm-PCR of CDR3 regions built TCR beta libraries. TCRdb re-called the multiplex PCR reads through MiXCR, storing one row per CDR3 protein. The sample contains roughly 400,000 distinct CDR3 sequences, around 20% of which appear only once. The rearrangement joins TRBV27 to TRBJ2-4; no definite D call. The TCR originated in a female donor with Graves disease. Material: peripheral blood mononuclear cells (PBMCs), obtained when the disease was refractory, from a patient treated with antithyroid drugs. In nucleotides, the CDR3 is TGTGCCAGCAGTCTAAGACGGAGCTTGACCAAAAACATTCAGTACTTC. Translating it yields CASSLRRSLTKNIQYF.